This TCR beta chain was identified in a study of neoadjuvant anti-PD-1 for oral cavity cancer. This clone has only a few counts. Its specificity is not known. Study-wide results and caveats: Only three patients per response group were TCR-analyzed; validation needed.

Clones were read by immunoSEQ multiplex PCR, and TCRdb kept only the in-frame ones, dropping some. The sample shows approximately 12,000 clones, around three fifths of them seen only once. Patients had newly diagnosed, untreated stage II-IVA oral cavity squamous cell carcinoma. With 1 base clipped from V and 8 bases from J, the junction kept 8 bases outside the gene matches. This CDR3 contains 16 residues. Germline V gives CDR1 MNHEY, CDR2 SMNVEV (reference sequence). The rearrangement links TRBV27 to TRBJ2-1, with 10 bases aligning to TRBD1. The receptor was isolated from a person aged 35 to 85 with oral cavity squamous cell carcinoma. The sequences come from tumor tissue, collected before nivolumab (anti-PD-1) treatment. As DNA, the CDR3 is TGTGCCAGCAGTTTATTGGGACAGGGGTTGGGGGATGAGCAGTTCTTC. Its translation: CASSLLGQGLGDEQFF.